This TCR beta chain was retrieved from a study of shared clonotypes between healthy human individuals. Overall study: Per donor, CD8 memory used one plate, CD8 naive used two, CD4 memory used three and CD4 naive used three. General study points: Sequencing depth was predicted to influence how clonotypes are shared among donors. Estimated richness was generally greater in naive than memory subsets.

Germline values: CDR1 KGHSH, CDR2 LQKENI. V lost 1 base, J lost 1 base, and 10 bases lay in between. The CDR3 is 15 amino acids. This clone appeared once. Its target is not known. Data came from immunoSEQ multiplex PCR; TCRdb stores just in-frame clones and leaves some out. The repertoire holds some 1.5 million clones, with about 96% as singletons. This clonotype originated in a man aged 25 to 40 in good health. The material sequenced was naive CD4+ T cells sorted from blood. Stated subset: CD45RA+ positively selected. This chain connects TRBV18 to TRBJ1-1, with D uncertain. CDR3 loop: CASSPLNLQNTEAFF. The CDR3 coding sequence is TGTGCCAGCTCACCACTTAACCTACAGAACACTGAAGCTTTCTTT.